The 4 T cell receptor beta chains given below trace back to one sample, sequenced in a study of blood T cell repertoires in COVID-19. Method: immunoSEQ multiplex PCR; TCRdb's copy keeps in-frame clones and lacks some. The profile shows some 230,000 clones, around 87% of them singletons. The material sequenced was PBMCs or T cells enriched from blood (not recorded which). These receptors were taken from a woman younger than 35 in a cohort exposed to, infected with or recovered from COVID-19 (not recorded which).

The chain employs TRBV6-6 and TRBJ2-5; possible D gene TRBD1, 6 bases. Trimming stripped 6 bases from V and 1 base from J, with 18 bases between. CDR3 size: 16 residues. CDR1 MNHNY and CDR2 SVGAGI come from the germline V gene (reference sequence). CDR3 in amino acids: CASSDEGQGFQETQYF. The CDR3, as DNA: TGTGCCAGCAGCGACGAGGGTCAGGGGTTCCAAGAGACCCAGTACTTC.

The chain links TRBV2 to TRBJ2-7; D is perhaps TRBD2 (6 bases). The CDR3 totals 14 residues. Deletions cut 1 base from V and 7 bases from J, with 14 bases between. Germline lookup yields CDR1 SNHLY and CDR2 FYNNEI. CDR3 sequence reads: CASSEEGLKREQYF. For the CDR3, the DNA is TGTGCCAGCAGTGAAGAGGGACTGAAACGGGAGCAGTACTTC.

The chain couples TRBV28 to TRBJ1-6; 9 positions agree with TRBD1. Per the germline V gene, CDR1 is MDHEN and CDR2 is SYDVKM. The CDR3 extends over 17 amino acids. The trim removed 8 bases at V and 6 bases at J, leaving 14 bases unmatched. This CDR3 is CASLRRDRVKTNSPLHF. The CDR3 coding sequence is TGTGCCAGCCTACGGCGGGACAGGGTAAAGACTAATTCACCCCTCCACTTT.

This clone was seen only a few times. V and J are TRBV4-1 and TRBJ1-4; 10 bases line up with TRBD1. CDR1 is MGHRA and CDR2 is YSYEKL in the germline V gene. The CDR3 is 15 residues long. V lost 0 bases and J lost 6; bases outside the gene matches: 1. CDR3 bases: TGCGCCAGCAGCCAAGAGGGGACAGGGGATGAAAAACTGTTTTTT. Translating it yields CASSQEGTGDEKLFF.